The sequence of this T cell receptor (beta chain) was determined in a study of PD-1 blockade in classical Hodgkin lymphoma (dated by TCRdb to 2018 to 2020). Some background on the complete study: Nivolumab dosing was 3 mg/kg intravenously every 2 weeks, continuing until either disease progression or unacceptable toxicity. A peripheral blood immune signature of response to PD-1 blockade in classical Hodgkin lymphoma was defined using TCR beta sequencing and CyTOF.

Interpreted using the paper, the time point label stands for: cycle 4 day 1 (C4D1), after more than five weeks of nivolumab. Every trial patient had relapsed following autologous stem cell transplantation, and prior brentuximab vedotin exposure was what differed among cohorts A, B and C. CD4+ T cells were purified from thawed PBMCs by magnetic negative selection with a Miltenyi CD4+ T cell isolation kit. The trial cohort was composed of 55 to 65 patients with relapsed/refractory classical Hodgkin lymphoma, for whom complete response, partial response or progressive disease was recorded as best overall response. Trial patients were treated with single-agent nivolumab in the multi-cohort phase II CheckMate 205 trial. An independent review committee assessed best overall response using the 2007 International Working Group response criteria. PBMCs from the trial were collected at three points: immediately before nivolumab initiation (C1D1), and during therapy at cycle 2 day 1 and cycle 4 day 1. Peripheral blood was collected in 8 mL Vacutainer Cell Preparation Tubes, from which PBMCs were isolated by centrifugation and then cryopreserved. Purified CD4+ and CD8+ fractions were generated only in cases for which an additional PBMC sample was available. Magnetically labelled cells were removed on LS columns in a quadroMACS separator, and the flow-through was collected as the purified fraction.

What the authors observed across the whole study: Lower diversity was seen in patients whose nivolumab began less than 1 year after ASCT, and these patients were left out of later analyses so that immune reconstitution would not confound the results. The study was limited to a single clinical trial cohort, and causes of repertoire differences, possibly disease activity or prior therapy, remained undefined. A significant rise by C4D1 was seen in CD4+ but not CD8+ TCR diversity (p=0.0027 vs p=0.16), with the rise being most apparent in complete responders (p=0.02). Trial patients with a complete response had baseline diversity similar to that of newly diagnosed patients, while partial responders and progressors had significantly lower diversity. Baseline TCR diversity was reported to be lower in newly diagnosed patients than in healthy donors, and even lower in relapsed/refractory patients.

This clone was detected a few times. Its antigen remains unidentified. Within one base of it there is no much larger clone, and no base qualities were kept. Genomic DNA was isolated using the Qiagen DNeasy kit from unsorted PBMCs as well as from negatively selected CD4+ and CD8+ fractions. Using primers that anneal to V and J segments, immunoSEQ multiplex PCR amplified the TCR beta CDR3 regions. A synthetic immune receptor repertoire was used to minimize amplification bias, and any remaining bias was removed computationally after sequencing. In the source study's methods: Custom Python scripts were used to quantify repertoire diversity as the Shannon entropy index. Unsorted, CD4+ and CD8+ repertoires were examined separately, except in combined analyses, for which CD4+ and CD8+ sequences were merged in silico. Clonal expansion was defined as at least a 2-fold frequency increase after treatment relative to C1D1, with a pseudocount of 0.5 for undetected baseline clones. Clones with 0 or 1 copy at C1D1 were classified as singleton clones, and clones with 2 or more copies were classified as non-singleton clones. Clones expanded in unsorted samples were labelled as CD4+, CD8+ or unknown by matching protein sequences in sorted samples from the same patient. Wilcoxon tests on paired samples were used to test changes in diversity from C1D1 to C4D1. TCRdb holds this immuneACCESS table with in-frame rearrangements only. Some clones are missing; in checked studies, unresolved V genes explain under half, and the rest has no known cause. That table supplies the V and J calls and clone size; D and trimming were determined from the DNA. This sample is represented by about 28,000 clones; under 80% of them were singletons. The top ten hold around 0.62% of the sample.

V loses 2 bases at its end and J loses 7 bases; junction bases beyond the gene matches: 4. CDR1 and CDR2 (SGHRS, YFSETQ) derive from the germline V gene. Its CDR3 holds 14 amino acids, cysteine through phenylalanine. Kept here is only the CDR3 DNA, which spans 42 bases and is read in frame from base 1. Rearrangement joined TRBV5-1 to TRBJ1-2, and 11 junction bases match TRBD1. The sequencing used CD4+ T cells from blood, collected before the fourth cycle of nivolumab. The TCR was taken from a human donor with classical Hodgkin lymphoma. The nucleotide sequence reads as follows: TGCGCCAGCAGCTTTGGGACAGGGGGAAGTGGCTACACCTTC. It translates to CASSFGTGGSGYTF.